The 12 T cell receptor beta chains below come from one sample, sequenced in a study of cytomegalovirus exposure and HLA in healthy donors. It was with 60 Vbeta and 13 Jbeta primers that the PCR ran. Here immunoSEQ multiplex PCR was the method, and the copy in TCRdb shows in-frame clones only, minus some. The sample includes 150,000 to 200,000 clones, about 80% seen only once; the top ten take roughly 1.1%. The sequenced material came from PBMCs. The source of these receptors is a woman between 40 and 55 years old in good health and CMV-seronegative.

V is TRBV18 and J is TRBJ1-1; unclear D gene. This CDR3 is built from 15 residues. Germline values: CDR1 KGHSH, CDR2 LQKENI. Trimming left V 3 bases short and J 2 bases short, with 13 bases between. CDR3 sequence: CASSPEGRPNTEAFF. Here the CDR3 DNA reads TGTGCCAGCTCACCGGAGGGTAGGCCCAACACTGAAGCTTTCTTT.

The CDR3 DNA sequence: TGCAGCGTTCATACAGTCGGCCTTTACGAGCAGTACTTC. As protein: CSVHTVGLYEQYF. The rearrangement links TRBV29-1 to TRBJ2-7; D unclear. The CDR3 is 13 amino acids. The V end lost 5 bases, the J end lost 4 bases, and 15 bases lay between the germline ends. Per the germline V gene, CDR1 is SQVTM and CDR2 is ANQGSEA.

The genes are TRBV6-1 and TRBJ2-7, with D possibly TRBD1 on 6 matching bases. The CDR3 spans 11 residues. V was shortened by 10 bases and J by 4 bases, with 11 bases between the two germline ends. CDR1 MNHNS and CDR2 SASEGT come from the germline V gene. This CDR3 is CATQRGYEQYV. The CDR3 DNA follows: TGTGCCACTCAAAGGGGGTACGAGCAGTACGTC.

The rearrangement joins TRBV20-1 to TRBJ2-5; tentative D call: TRBD1 (6 bases). The CDR3 is 11 residues long. Germline V gene sequence: CDR1 DFQATT, CDR2 SNEGSKA (reference sequence). The CDR3 bases are TGCGCCGGACAGACCCAAGAGACCCAGTACTTC. Translation: CAGQTQETQYF.

J is TRBJ2-1 and V is TRBV7-9, with a possible D match to TRBD2 (7 bases). CDR3 length: 16 residues. Trimming stripped 8 bases from V and 6 bases from J, with 23 bases between. Germline CDR1 is SEHNR and CDR2 is FQNEAQ (reference sequence). The CDR3 coding sequence is TGTGCCAGCCTGACGGGGGCGGGAGTCGTACTCAATGAGCAGTTCTTC. Translating it yields CASLTGAGVVLNEQFF.

This chain joins TRBV9 and TRBJ2-3, with TRBD1 as a possible D gene (6 bases). Per germline, CDR1 SGDLS and CDR2 YYNGEE. The CDR3 is 13 amino acids. V shed 0 bases and J shed 11 bases, with 13 bases lying between them. The CDR3 DNA reads as TGTGCCAGCAGCGTAGAGGGGTCAGGGGAGCAGTATTTT. Translated: CASSVEGSGEQYF.

This chain uses TRBV7-3 with TRBJ2-2, with D perhaps TRBD2 (6 bases). From germline, CDR1 is SGHTA and CDR2 FQGTGA. V was pared by 4 bases and J by 8 bases, with 8 bases between. The CDR3 loop spans 12 amino acids. CDR3 sequence reads: CASSSLAGELFF. The CDR3 nucleotides read TGTGCCAGCAGCTCCCTAGCGGGGGAGCTGTTTTTT.

This clone was recorded a few times. The chain combines TRBV6-1 with TRBJ2-4; the match to TRBD1 covers 8 bases. This CDR3 spans 14 amino acids. The ends lost 7 bases at V and 8 bases at J; junction bases unmatched: 10. The germline V gene encodes CDR1 MNHNS and CDR2 SASEGT. The CDR3 nucleotides are TGTGCCAGCAAGGAGGGGACAGGTCGATACATTCAGTACTTC. Translation gives CASKEGTGRYIQYF.

The CDR3 spells CASSFGGLQAGANVLTF. The CDR3 bases are TGTGCCAGCAGTTTCGGGGGGCTGCAAGCTGGGGCCAACGTCCTGACTTTC. The V and J genes are TRBV28 and TRBJ2-6, with a possible D match to TRBD2 (7 bases). The germline V gene encodes CDR1 MDHEN and CDR2 SYDVKM. This CDR3 contains 17 residues. Trimming pared 3 bases from V and 2 bases from J, leaving 14 bases between.

The chain links TRBV10-3 to TRBJ1-2; 8 positions match TRBD1. Trimming at V came to 3 bases and at J to 4 bases, leaving 7 bases not matched to a gene. Germline V gene lookup returns CDR1 ENHRY and CDR2 SYGVKD. CDR3 length: 15 residues. The CDR3 DNA reads as TGTGCCATCAGTGACCCCGGGACAGGAGGCTATGGCTACACCTTC. The encoded protein is CAISDPGTGGYGYTF.

J is TRBJ1-2 and V is TRBV4-2; D might be TRBD1 (6 bases). CDR3 size: 13 residues. V lost 4 bases and J 5 bases, leaving 11 bases between the germline ends. Germline CDR1 and CDR2: LGHNA and YNFKEQ. CDR3 amino acids: CASSPSGEYGYTF. DNA of the CDR3: TGTGCCAGCAGCCCATCAGGGGAATATGGCTACACCTTC.

The chain joins TRBV19 to TRBJ2-1, with TRBD2 matching 9 bases. The V segment lost 5 bases and the J segment 6 bases; nucleotides outside the gene matches: 11. The CDR3 consists of 16 residues. CDR1 is LNHDA and CDR2 is SQIVND in the germline V gene (reference sequence). In DNA form, the CDR3 reads TGTGCCAGTAGTGGAGAGACTAGCGGCGGAGGCAATGAGCAGTTCTTC. Translating gives CASSGETSGGGNEQFF.